This T cell receptor beta chain appears in the sequencing data of a study of Tregs in tolerant kidney transplant recipients. Points on this clone: Its antigen is unidentified.

Whole-study results and caveats: The small number of patients limits these findings pending further validation. Antigen-driven expansion was suggested because donor-specific Tregs expanded more than all Tregs in tolerant patients.

Germline CDR1 reads SGHNT; CDR2 reads YYREEE (reference sequence). Germline trimming cut 4 bases from V and 4 bases from J; bases unmatched to any gene: 7. This CDR3 is 15 amino acids long. The method was immunoSEQ multiplex PCR; TCRdb's version includes in-frame clones alone and lacks a portion of them. The sample holds 100,000 to 130,000 clones; around 90% are singletons and the top ten take 0.34%. V and J are TRBV5-4 and TRBJ1-3; 8 positions match TRBD1. This TCR was sampled from a human donor who received a combined kidney and bone marrow transplant. The sample here was CD4+ T cells from blood, taken before the transplant. The CDR3 reads CASSLTGGGGNTIYF. DNA for the CDR3: TGTGCCAGCAGCCTTACAGGGGGTGGAGGAAACACCATATATTTT. Based on the CDR3 plus reference TRBV5-4 and TRBJ1-3, the full variable domain is ETGVTQSPTHLIKTRGQQVTLRCSSQSGHNTVSWYQQALGQGPQFIFQYYREEENGRGNFPPRFSGLQFPNYSSELNVNALELDDSALYLCASSLTGGGGNTIYFGEGSWLTVV.